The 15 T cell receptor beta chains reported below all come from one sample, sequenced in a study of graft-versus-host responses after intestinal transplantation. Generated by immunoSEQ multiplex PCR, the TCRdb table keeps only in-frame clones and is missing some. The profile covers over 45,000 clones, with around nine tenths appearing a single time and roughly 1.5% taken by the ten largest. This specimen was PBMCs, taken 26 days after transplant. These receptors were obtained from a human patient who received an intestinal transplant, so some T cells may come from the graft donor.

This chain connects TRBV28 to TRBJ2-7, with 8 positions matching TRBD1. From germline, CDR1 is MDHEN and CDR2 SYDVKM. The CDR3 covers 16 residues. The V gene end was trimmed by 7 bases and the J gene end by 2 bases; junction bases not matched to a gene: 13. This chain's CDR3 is CASTFRDRINPYEQYF. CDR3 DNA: TGTGCCAGCACGTTCCGGGACAGGATCAACCCCTACGAGCAGTACTTC.

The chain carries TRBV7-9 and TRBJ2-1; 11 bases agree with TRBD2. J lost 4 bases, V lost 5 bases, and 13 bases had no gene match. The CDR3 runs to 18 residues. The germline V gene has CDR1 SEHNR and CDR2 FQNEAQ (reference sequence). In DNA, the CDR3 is TGTGCCAGCAGCGGATCGCCCACCGGGACTAGCGGATACAATGAGCAGTTCTTC. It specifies CASSGSPTGTSGYNEQFF.

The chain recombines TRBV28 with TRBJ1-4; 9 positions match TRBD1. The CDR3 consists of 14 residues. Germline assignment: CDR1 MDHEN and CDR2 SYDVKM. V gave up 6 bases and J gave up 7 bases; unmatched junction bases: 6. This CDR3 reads CASRLQGAAEKLFF. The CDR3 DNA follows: TGTGCCAGCAGGCTACAGGGGGCTGCTGAAAAACTGTTTTTT.

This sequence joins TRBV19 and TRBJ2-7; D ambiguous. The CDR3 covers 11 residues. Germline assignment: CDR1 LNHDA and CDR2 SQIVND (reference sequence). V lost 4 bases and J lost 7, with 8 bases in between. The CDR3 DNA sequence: TGTGCCAGTAGTAGCAGATCTGAGCAGTACTTC. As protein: CASSSRSEQYF.

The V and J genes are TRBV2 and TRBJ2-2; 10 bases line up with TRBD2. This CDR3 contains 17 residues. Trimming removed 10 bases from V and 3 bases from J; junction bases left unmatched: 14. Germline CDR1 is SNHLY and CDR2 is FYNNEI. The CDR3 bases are TGTGCCACCGGACAGTTTAGCGGGGGGCGGGACACCGGGGAGCTGTTTTTT. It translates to CATGQFSGGRDTGELFF.

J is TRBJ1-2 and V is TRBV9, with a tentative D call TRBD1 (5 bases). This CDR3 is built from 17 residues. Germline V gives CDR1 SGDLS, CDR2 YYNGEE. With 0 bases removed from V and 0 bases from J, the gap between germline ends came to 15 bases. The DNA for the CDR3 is TGTGCCAGCAGCGTAGGGGGAGGGGACCCAACTAACTATGGCTACACCTTC. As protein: CASSVGGGDPTNYGYTF.

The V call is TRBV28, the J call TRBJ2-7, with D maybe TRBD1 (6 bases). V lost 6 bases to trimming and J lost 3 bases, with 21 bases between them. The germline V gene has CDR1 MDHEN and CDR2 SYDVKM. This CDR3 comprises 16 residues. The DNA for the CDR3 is TGTGCCAGCAGGTCCAGGGGCAACAGGGCAGGCTACGAGCAGTACTTC. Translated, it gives CASRSRGNRAGYEQYF.

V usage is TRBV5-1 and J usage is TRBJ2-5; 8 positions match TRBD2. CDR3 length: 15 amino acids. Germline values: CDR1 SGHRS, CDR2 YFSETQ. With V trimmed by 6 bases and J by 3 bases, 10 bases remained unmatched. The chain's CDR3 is CASTQGGGSKETQYF. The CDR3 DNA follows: TGCGCCAGCACCCAAGGCGGGGGGTCCAAAGAGACCCAGTACTTC.

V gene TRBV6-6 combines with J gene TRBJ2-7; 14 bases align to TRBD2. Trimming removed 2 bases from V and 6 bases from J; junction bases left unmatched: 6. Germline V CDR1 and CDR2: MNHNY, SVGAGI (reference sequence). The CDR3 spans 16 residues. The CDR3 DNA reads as TGTGCCAGCAGTTACGTGACTAGCGGGGGGGCGGGCGAGCAGTACGTC. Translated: CASSYVTSGGAGEQYV.

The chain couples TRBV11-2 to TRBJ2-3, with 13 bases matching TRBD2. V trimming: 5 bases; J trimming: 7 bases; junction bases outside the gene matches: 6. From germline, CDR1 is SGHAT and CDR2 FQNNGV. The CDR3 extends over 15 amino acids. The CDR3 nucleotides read TGTGCCAGCAGCCGCTGGACTAGCGGGAGTCATACGCAGTATTTT. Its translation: CASSRWTSGSHTQYF.

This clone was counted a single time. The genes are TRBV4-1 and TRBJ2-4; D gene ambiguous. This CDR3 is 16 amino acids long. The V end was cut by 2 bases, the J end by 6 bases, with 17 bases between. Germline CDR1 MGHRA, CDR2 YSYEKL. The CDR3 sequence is CASSQRPIDPGNIQYF. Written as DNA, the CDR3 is TGCGCCAGCAGCCAACGCCCTATAGATCCCGGAAACATTCAGTACTTC.

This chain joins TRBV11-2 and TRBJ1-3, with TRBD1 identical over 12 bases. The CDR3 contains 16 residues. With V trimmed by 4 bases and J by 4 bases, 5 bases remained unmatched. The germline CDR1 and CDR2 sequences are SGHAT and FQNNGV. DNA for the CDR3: TGTGCCAGCAGCTGGGGACAGGGGGCATCCGGAAACACCATATATTTT. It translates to CASSWGQGASGNTIYF.

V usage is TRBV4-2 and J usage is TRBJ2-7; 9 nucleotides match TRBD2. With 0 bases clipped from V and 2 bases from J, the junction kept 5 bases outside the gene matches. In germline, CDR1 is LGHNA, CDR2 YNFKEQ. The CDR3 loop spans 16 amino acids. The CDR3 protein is CASSQDVGGGAYEQYF. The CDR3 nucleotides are TGTGCCAGCAGCCAAGACGTCGGCGGGGGGGCCTACGAGCAGTACTTC.

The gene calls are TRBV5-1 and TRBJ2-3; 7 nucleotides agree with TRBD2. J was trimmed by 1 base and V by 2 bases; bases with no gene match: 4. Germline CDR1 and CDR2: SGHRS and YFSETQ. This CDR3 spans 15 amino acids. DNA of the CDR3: TGCGCCAGCAGCTTTCGGGGGAGGGGCACAGATACGCAGTATTTT. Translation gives CASSFRGRGTDTQYF.

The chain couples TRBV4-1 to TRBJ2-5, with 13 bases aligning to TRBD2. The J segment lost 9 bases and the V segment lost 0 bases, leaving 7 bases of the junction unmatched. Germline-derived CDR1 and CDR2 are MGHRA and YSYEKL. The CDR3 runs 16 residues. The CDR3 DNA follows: TGCGCCAGCAGCCAAGAGGGGACTAGCGGGGACGGGGCCCAGTACTTC. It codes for CASSQEGTSGDGAQYF.